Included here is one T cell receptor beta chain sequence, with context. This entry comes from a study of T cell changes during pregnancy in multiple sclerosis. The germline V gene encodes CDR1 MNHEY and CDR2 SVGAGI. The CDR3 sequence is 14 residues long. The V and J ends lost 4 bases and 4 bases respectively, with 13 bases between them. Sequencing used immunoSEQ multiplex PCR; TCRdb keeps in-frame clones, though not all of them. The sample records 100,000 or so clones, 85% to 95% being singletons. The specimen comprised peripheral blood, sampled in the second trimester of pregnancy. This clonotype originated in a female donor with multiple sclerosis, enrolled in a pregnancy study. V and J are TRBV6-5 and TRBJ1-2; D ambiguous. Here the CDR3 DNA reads TGTGCCAGCAGTTCACGCAGTTTGCCCTATGGCTACACCTTC. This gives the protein CASSSRSLPYGYTF.